Given below is one TCR beta chain in context. Its target is unknown. Here immunoSEQ multiplex PCR was the method, and the copy in TCRdb shows in-frame clones only, minus some. The table shows hundreds of thousands of clones, with roughly 91% occurring only once. This sample was included in a study of T cell responses to AZD1222 COVID-19 vaccine. Findings and caveats of the study: Baseline serology detected seropositivity in only six or seven AZD1222 recipients. Females outnumbered males among donors, who were mostly white British; clonal diversity was possibly underestimated.

V shed 2 bases and J shed 5 bases, with 18 bases lying between them. The CDR3 totals 15 residues. Germline V gene data show CDR1 as GTSNPN and CDR2 as SVGIG (reference sequence). Sequences were derived from peripheral blood, sampled on day 0 of MenACWY control vaccination. The sequence was obtained from an adult in good health. The chain joins TRBV30 to TRBJ1-1; no clear D gene. CDR3 amino acids: CAWSSPVGVGTEAFF. CDR3 nucleotides: TGTGCCTGGAGTTCCCCAGTGGGAGTAGGTACTGAAGCTTTCTTT.